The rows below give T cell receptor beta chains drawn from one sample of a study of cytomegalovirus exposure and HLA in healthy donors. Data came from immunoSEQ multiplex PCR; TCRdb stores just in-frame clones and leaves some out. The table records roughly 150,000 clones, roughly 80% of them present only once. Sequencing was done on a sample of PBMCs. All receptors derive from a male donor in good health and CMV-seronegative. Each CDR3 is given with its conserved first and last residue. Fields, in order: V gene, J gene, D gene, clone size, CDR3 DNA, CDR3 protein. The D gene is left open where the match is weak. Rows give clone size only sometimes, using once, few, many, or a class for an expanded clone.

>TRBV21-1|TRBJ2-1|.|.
TGTGCCAGCAGCAGCGGACTTTACAATGAGCAGTTCTTC
CASSSGLYNEQFF
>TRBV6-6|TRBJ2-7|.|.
TGTGCCAGCAGTTACACTGACAGAACCTACGAGCAGTACTTC
CASSYTDRTYEQYF
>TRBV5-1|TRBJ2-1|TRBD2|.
TGCGCCAGCAGCTCGGGACTAGCGGGGGGCAATGAGCAGTTCTTC
CASSSGLAGGNEQFF
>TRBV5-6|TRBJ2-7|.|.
TGTGCCAGCAGCTTGGAGTACAGGGTATCAGTCGAGCAGTACTTC
CASSLEYRVSVEQYF
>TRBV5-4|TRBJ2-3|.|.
TGTGCCAGCAGCTTGGCAGGGGGGAGCACAGATACGCAGTATTTT
CASSLAGGSTDTQYF
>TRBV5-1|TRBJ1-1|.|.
TGCGCCAGCAGCTTCGCGACAGTGAACACTGAAGCTTTCTTT
CASSFATVNTEAFF
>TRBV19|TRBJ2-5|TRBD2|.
TGTGCCAGTAGTATTAGCGGGGGGTACCAAGAGACCCAGTACTTC
CASSISGGYQETQYF
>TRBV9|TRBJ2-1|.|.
TGTGCCAGCAGCGTAGGCCCTGGCAGGGCAACTCTAGTCGGGAATGAGCAGTTCTTC
CASSVGPGRATLVGNEQFF
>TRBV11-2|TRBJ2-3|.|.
TGTGCCAGCAGCTCCATTCCCACTACTAGTTTCGGTACGCAGTATTTT
CASSSIPTTSFGTQYF
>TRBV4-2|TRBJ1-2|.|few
TGTGCCAGCAGCCAAGGATTGGAGGTTCGGGGCTATGGCTACACCTTC
CASSQGLEVRGYGYTF
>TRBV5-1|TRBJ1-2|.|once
TGCGCCAGCAGCCCATGGCAGGCAACAGCGGGCTATGGCTACACCTTC
CASSPWQATAGYGYTF
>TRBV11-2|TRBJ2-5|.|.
TGTGCCAGCAGCTTGGGCACGCAAGAGACCCAGTACTTC
CASSLGTQETQYF